The 14 T cell receptor beta chains in this list originate from one sample, sequenced in a study of blood T cells in healthy people across ages. For the second PCR, which ran for 7 to 11 cycles, a sample-barcoded 5' primer and a J-beta primer mix were used. Each CDR3 protein is one row after TCRdb ran MiXCR on the 5' RACE reads. The sample contains 1.5 million to 1.9 million distinct CDR3 sequences, approximately 43% of which appear only once. The material sequenced was blood. These receptor sequences come from a woman between 18 and 30 years old in good health.

The CDR3 protein is CSAVSGTGREKLFF. CDR3 DNA sequence: TGCAGTGCAGTTTCCGGGACAGGGAGGGAAAAACTGTTTTTT. The rearrangement links TRBV20-1 to TRBJ1-4; TRBD1 matches at 9 bases. The germline CDR1 and CDR2 sequences are DFQATT and SNEGSKA (reference sequence). Germline trimming cut 6 bases from V and 8 bases from J; bases unmatched to any gene: 10. This CDR3 is built from 14 residues.

This clonotype has more than one count but fewer than ten. The rearrangement uses TRBV20-1 and TRBJ2-1, with TRBD2 matching 10 bases. The CDR3 has 15 residues. The V segment lost 4 bases and the J segment 4 bases; nucleotides outside the gene matches: 7. Germline-derived CDR1 and CDR2 are DFQATT and SNEGSKA (reference sequence). CDR3 amino acids: CSAIGAGGPYNEQFF. The CDR3 DNA reads as TGCAGTGCTATAGGAGCGGGAGGGCCGTACAATGAGCAGTTCTTC.

The sample holds a few counts of this clonotype. This chain uses TRBV6-5 with TRBJ1-2; weak D call: TRBD1 (6 bases). Germline V lookup: CDR1 MNHEY, CDR2 SVGAGI. CDR3 size: 16 residues. Trimming stripped 2 bases from V and 1 base from J, with 14 bases between. CDR3 amino acids: CASSYDRQANNYGYTF. The CDR3 nucleotides are TGTGCCAGCAGTTACGACCGACAGGCGAATAACTATGGCTACACCTTC.

V usage is TRBV2 and J usage is TRBJ2-7; D possibly corresponds to TRBD1 (6 bases). The CDR3 is made up of 15 amino acids. Germline V CDR1 and CDR2: SNHLY, FYNNEI. Trimming shortened V by 3 bases and J by 4 bases, and 16 bases separated the two germline ends. This CDR3 is CASSDEQGIQYEQYF. DNA of the CDR3: TGTGCCAGCAGTGATGAACAGGGTATTCAGTACGAGCAGTACTTC.

The J gene is TRBJ1-5, the V gene TRBV2, with unresolved D. V was clipped by 0 bases and J by 11 bases, with 8 bases between them. Per the germline V gene, CDR1 is SNHLY and CDR2 is FYNNEI. CDR3 length equals 12 residues. This CDR3 is CASSEAPPTQHF. The CDR3 region has the DNA TGTGCCAGCAGTGAAGCCCCACCGACCCAGCATTTT.

The chain joins TRBV9 to TRBJ2-7; 8 positions match TRBD2. CDR1 and CDR2 (germline): SGDLS, YYNGEE. After removal of 1 base from V and 5 bases from J, the junction contained 5 bases not matched to a gene. This CDR3 is built from 14 residues. In DNA, the CDR3 is TGTGCCAGCAGCGTAACGGGAGGGCCTAACGAGCAGTACTTC. Its translation: CASSVTGGPNEQYF.

This sequence joins TRBV18 and TRBJ2-1; 11 bases map to TRBD2. Trimming took 1 base from V and 7 from J; bases not matched to a gene: 12. CDR1 is KGHSH, CDR2 LQKENI, per germline. The CDR3 contains 18 residues. CDR3 in amino acids: CASSPLSRTSGLGNEQFF. The CDR3 coding sequence is TGTGCCAGCTCACCACTGTCTCGGACTAGCGGGCTTGGGAATGAGCAGTTCTTC.

This clonotype has ten or more counts. This chain uses TRBV15 with TRBJ2-1; tentative D call: TRBD2 (6 bases). The CDR3 contains 21 residues. The ends were cut back, 5 bases at V and 0 bases at J, with 29 bases in the middle. Germline CDR1 and CDR2: LNHNV and YYDKDF (reference sequence). For the CDR3, the DNA is TGTGCCACCAGCCCTGAGGTAATTGGAGGGCGCCGACGCAGCTCCTACAATGAGCAGTTCTTC. This encodes CATSPEVIGGRRRSSYNEQFF.

The chain uses TRBV14 and TRBJ1-1; 8 nucleotides agree with TRBD1. Germline V lookup: CDR1 SGHDN, CDR2 FVKESK. The CDR3 extends over 15 amino acids. With V trimmed by 4 bases and J by 4 bases, 8 bases remained unmatched. The CDR3 region has the DNA TGTGCCAGCAGCCCCGGACAGGGAAGTGTCACTGAAGCTTTCTTT. Amino acids: CASSPGQGSVTEAFF. Full variable domain (missing parts from reference TRBV14 and TRBJ1-1): EAGVTQFPSHSVIEKGQTVTLRCDPISGHDNLYWYRRVMGKEIKFLLHFVKESKQDESGMPNNRFLAERTGGTYSTLKVQPAELEDSGVYFCASSPGQGSVTEAFFGQGTRLTVV.

The chain couples TRBV4-1 to TRBJ1-1, with TRBD1 matching over 8 bases. CDR3 length: 18 amino acids. With 4 bases clipped from V and 1 base from J, the junction kept 14 bases outside the gene matches. The germline CDR1 and CDR2 sequences are MGHRA and YSYEKL. DNA of the CDR3: TGCGCCAGCAGCCGGACCCGAGGACAGGGATTCGAGAACACTGAAGCTTTCTTT. The encoded protein is CASSRTRGQGFENTEAFF.

This chain connects TRBV7-9 to TRBJ2-2; D uncertain. V lost 9 bases and J lost 8, with 19 bases in between. The CDR3 runs to 14 residues. Germline CDR1 and CDR2: SEHNR and FQNEAQ (reference sequence). As DNA, the CDR3 is TGTGCCAGTAGCACGGTCCCGTCGGCGGGGGAGCTGTTTTTT. Translation gives CASSTVPSAGELFF.

This clonotype was detected only a few times. The rearrangement uses TRBV20-1 and TRBJ2-7, with 9 bases identical to TRBD2. CDR1 and CDR2 (germline): DFQATT, SNEGSKA (reference sequence). The CDR3 consists of 16 residues. Unmatched junction bases numbered 14, after V lost 7 bases and J lost 1 base. Here the CDR3 reads CSVTDVSGRSSYEQYF. CDR3 DNA sequence: TGCAGTGTCACGGACGTTAGCGGGAGATCGTCCTACGAGCAGTACTTC.

This clonotype occurred a few times. The chain carries TRBV28 and TRBJ2-4; D not resolved. There are 13 residues in the CDR3. Germline loops: CDR1 MDHEN, CDR2 SYDVKM. Trimming removed 10 bases from V and 6 bases from J, with 16 bases in between. This CDR3 is CATGAQVGNIQYF. The CDR3 region has the DNA TGTGCCACAGGCGCCCAGGTCGGAAACATTCAGTACTTC.

The sample holds a few counts of this clonotype. The rearrangement links TRBV20-1 to TRBJ1-2; 7 bases align to TRBD1. The CDR3 covers 13 residues. J gave up 3 bases and V 5 bases, and 6 bases lay outside the gene matches. Looked up from germline, CDR1 is DFQATT and CDR2 is SNEGSKA (reference sequence). The CDR3 loop is CSAGGTDHYGYTF. The CDR3 DNA follows: TGCAGTGCTGGCGGGACAGACCACTATGGCTACACCTTC.